The clone carrying this TCR beta chain was detected only a few times. The target antigen is unknown. The CDR3 runs 12 residues. Trimming took off 0 bases at V and 7 bases at J, with 6 bases between the two ends. Germline-derived CDR1 and CDR2 are LGHNA and YNFKEQ. Individual cDNA molecules received unique molecular identifiers. Using its own MiXCR run on the 5' RACE reads, TCRdb lists one record per CDR3 protein. The table shows approximately 76,000 distinct CDR3 sequences, with around 15% occurring only once. This record belongs to a study of early T cells in non-severe SARS-CoV-2 infection. In the study overall: Sequenced material consisted of bulk RNA (from unsorted whole blood), and chains were unpaired.

Overall study results and limits: Clonotype matching in VDJdb favored anti-spike CD8 responses and did not capture private and CD4 specificities.

This clonotype was sampled from an adult who was a healthcare worker with PCR-confirmed SARS-CoV-2 infection or an uninfected control (not recorded which). J is TRBJ2-5 and V is TRBV4-2; D is undetermined. Sequencing was carried out using whole blood. The CDR3 nucleotides are TGTGCCAGCAGCCAAGATAAAGGGACCCAGTACTTC. Translation: CASSQDKGTQYF.